These T cell receptor beta chains were read from a single sample in a study of early T cells in non-severe SARS-CoV-2 infection. Each CDR3 protein gets one entry after TCRdb re-called the 5' RACE reads with MiXCR. The repertoire has 40,000 to 55,000 distinct CDR3 sequences, 12% of them found once; the top ten carry around 16%. The sequenced material came from whole blood. These receptors were obtained from an adult who was a healthcare worker with PCR-confirmed SARS-CoV-2 infection or an uninfected control (not recorded which). Both conserved end residues are part of each CDR3. D genes are given only for firm matches. Clone size, where shown, is once, few, many, or a class for clones that have expanded.

CDR3,DNA,V,size,D,J
CASSPGQSGTEAFF,TGTGCCAGCAGCCCCGGACAGTCGGGGACTGAAGCTTTCTTT,TRBV13,many,-,TRBJ1-1
CASSSQGAPGNTIYF,TGTGCCAGCAGCTCCCAGGGGGCCCCTGGAAACACCATATATTTT,TRBV7-2,few,TRBD1,TRBJ1-3
CASSQDRSRALYEQYF,TGTGCCAGCAGCCAAGATCGTTCTCGGGCGCTCTACGAGCAGTACTTC,TRBV3-1,-,-,TRBJ2-7
CSARDGHYEQYF,TGCAGTGCTAGGGACGGCCACTACGAGCAGTACTTC,TRBV20-1,many,-,TRBJ2-7
CASSPQAGVPRKLFF,TGTGCCAGCAGCCCCCAAGCCGGGGTTCCGAGGAAACTGTTTTTT,TRBV7-2,-,-,TRBJ1-4
CASSLGLAGDNEQYF,TGTGCCAGCAGTTTAGGACTAGCGGGAGACAACGAGCAGTACTTC,TRBV27,-,TRBD2,TRBJ2-7
CASSATSGSKTDTQYF,TGTGCCAGCAGTGCAACTAGCGGGAGTAAAACAGATACGCAGTATTTT,TRBV6-1,many,TRBD2,TRBJ2-3
CASSSGLARANEQYF,TGTGCCAGCAGCTCAGGACTAGCGAGGGCGAACGAGCAGTACTTC,TRBV9,-,TRBD2,TRBJ2-7
CASSLDSNQPQHF,TGTGCCAGCAGCTTAGACAGCAATCAGCCCCAGCATTTT,TRBV7-2,many,-,TRBJ1-5
CASSEANTLSGANVLTF,TGTGCCAGCAGTGAGGCTAACACACTCTCTGGGGCCAACGTCCTGACTTTC,TRBV2,many,-,TRBJ2-6
CASSLQEFEQFF,TGTGCCAGCAGTCTCCAAGAGTTTGAGCAGTTCTTC,TRBV28,-,-,TRBJ2-1
CASSLDRGNEQYF,TGTGCCAGCAGCTTAGACAGGGGGAACGAGCAGTACTTC,TRBV7-9,-,TRBD1,TRBJ2-7
CATSRGEEDQPQHF,TGTGCCACCAGCAGAGGGGAGGAGGATCAGCCCCAGCATTTT,TRBV15,few,-,TRBJ1-5
CASSSGRRDTEAFF,TGCGCCAGCAGCTCGGGCAGGCGGGACACTGAAGCTTTCTTT,TRBV5-1,many,-,TRBJ1-1
CSVVSGAQYF,TGCAGCGTTGTTTCAGGGGCGCAGTACTTC,TRBV29-1,many,-,TRBJ2-7
CSVDIRGRGNTGELFF,TGCAGCGTAGATATCAGGGGACGGGGAAACACCGGGGAGCTGTTTTTT,TRBV29-1,-,-,TRBJ2-2
CATTPDFIPLGEAFF,TGTGCCACTACTCCTGATTTCATTCCCCTTGGAGAAGCTTTCTTT,TRBV6-1,many,-,TRBJ1-1
CASSPTPVTGSAFF,TGTGCCAGCAGCCCCACGCCGGTAACAGGGAGTGCTTTCTTT,TRBV7-3,many,-,TRBJ1-1
CASSLGQGPYEQYF,TGTGCCAGCAGCCTCGGACAGGGACCATACGAGCAGTACTTC,TRBV6-1,many,TRBD1,TRBJ2-7
CASSLVMGLDGPNEQFF,TGTGCCAGCAGCTTAGTTATGGGTCTGGATGGCCCCAATGAGCAGTTCTTC,TRBV11-2,many,-,TRBJ2-1
CATSDTDYEQYF,TGTGCCACCAGTGATACGGACTACGAGCAGTACTTC,TRBV24-1,-,-,TRBJ2-7
CASSLAGGATTNEKLFF,TGTGCCAGCAGCTTAGCTGGGGGGGCGACAACTAATGAAAAACTGTTTTTT,TRBV7-2,many,-,TRBJ1-4
CASSRTQVNTEAFF,TGTGCCAGCAGCCGTACACAGGTTAACACTGAAGCTTTCTTT,TRBV9,few,-,TRBJ1-1